Listed below are T cell receptor beta chains from one sample, sequenced in a study of blood T cell repertoires in COVID-19. Data came from immunoSEQ multiplex PCR; TCRdb stores just in-frame clones and leaves some out. Of roughly 88,000 clones in the sample, around 85% were seen once. The sequencing input was peripheral blood. These TCRs come from an elderly woman with active or convalescent COVID-19. CDR3s include the opening cysteine and the closing phenylalanine or tryptophan. The order of the fields is D gene, V gene, J gene, clone size, CDR3 DNA, CDR3 protein. D genes are given only for firm matches. Not all rows give a size; the values are once, few, many and, for expanded clones, a class.

d_gene: TRBD1; v_gene: TRBV5-1; j_gene: TRBJ2-7; abundance: few; CDR3nt: TGCGCCTCTTCGAGGGGGACAGGGGGCTCCTACGAGCAGTACTTC; CDR3aa: CASSRGTGGSYEQYF
d_gene: NA; v_gene: TRBV7-2; j_gene: TRBJ1-1; abundance: NA; CDR3nt: TGTGCCAGCAGCTTAGGACAATATCTCACTGAAGCTTTCTTT; CDR3aa: CASSLGQYLTEAFF
d_gene: TRBD2; v_gene: TRBV30; j_gene: TRBJ2-1; abundance: NA; CDR3nt: TGTGCCTGGACGGGACTAGCGGGACCGAGCTCCTACAATGAGCAGTTCTTC; CDR3aa: CAWTGLAGPSSYNEQFF
d_gene: NA; v_gene: TRBV6-5; j_gene: TRBJ1-2; abundance: NA; CDR3nt: TGTGCCAGCAGTTACTCGACGGGCTATGGCTACACCTTC; CDR3aa: CASSYSTGYGYTF
d_gene: TRBD1; v_gene: TRBV6-5; j_gene: TRBJ1-5; abundance: NA; CDR3nt: TGTGCCACCCGAAGGGGACAGGGTGGCAATCAGCCCCAGCATTTT; CDR3aa: CATRRGQGGNQPQHF
d_gene: NA; v_gene: TRBV7-9; j_gene: TRBJ1-5; abundance: NA; CDR3nt: TGTGCCAGCAGCCCCGGTGGTAATCAGCCCCAGCATTTT; CDR3aa: CASSPGGNQPQHF
d_gene: NA; v_gene: TRBV3-1/TRBV3-2; j_gene: TRBJ1-1; abundance: NA; CDR3nt: TGTGCCAGCAGCCAAGAATCGTCGGGGACTGAAGCTTTCTTT; CDR3aa: CASSQESSGTEAFF
d_gene: NA; v_gene: TRBV19; j_gene: TRBJ1-5; abundance: NA; CDR3nt: TGTGCCAGTAGTATAGATTATTCCGGGGTAGTCGGTCAGCCCCAGCATTTT; CDR3aa: CASSIDYSGVVGQPQHF
d_gene: TRBD1; v_gene: TRBV5-1; j_gene: TRBJ2-2; abundance: once; CDR3nt: TGCGCCAGCAGCTTACAGGGGGCTCGGACCGGGGAGCTGTTTTTT; CDR3aa: CASSLQGARTGELFF
d_gene: NA; v_gene: TRBV3-1/TRBV3-2; j_gene: TRBJ2-4; abundance: NA; CDR3nt: TGTGCCAGCAGCCAAGGGGCCGGGGAAAACATTCAGTACTTC; CDR3aa: CASSQGAGENIQYF
d_gene: TRBD1; v_gene: TRBV5-5; j_gene: TRBJ1-5; abundance: NA; CDR3nt: TGTGCCAGCAGTCGGACAGGGGACCCTAATCAGCCCCAGCATTTT; CDR3aa: CASSRTGDPNQPQHF
d_gene: NA; v_gene: TRBV11-2; j_gene: TRBJ1-2; abundance: NA; CDR3nt: TGTGCCAGCAGCCTCAGGGATTACTATGGCTACACCTTC; CDR3aa: CASSLRDYYGYTF
d_gene: NA; v_gene: TRBV14; j_gene: TRBJ1-2; abundance: NA; CDR3nt: TGTGCCAGCAGCTTCCAAGAAGGGGGGGCCTTAAACTATGGCTACACCTTC; CDR3aa: CASSFQEGGALNYGYTF
d_gene: NA; v_gene: TRBV28; j_gene: TRBJ1-2; abundance: NA; CDR3nt: TGTGCCGCACGGGGGGTAGGGGACGATGCGAACTATGGCTACACCTTC; CDR3aa: CAARGVGDDANYGYTF
d_gene: TRBD1; v_gene: TRBV5-5; j_gene: TRBJ2-7; abundance: NA; CDR3nt: TGTGCCAGCAGCCCGCCGGGACAGGGGTACGAGCAGTACTTC; CDR3aa: CASSPPGQGYEQYF
d_gene: NA; v_gene: TRBV5-1; j_gene: TRBJ2-5; abundance: NA; CDR3nt: TGCGCCAGCAGCTTGGACTGGCAAGAGACCCAGTACTTC; CDR3aa: CASSLDWQETQYF
d_gene: NA; v_gene: TRBV19; j_gene: TRBJ2-1; abundance: NA; CDR3nt: TGTGCCAGTAGTTCCACGGGTCTAGCAATAAAAGTGGATGTGCAGTTCTTC; CDR3aa: CASSSTGLAIKVDVQFF
d_gene: NA; v_gene: TRBV5-4; j_gene: TRBJ2-2; abundance: NA; CDR3nt: TGTGCCAGCAGCGGTGGCCAGTCTTACACCGGGGAGCTGTTTTTT; CDR3aa: CASSGGQSYTGELFF
d_gene: NA; v_gene: TRBV6-5; j_gene: TRBJ2-1; abundance: few; CDR3nt: TGTGCCAGCAGTTCCCTTCTTGGAACCGGAGGTAATGAGCAGTTCTTC; CDR3aa: CASSSLLGTGGNEQFF
d_gene: NA; v_gene: TRBV23-1; j_gene: TRBJ1-1; abundance: NA; CDR3nt: TGCGCCAGCAGTCAATCCTCCGGTCACACTGAAGCTTTCTTT; CDR3aa: CASSQSSGHTEAFF